This TCR beta chain was sequenced in a study of blood T cell repertoires in COVID-19. Study context: COVID-19 samples from acute and convalescent phases originated in the United States, Italy and Spain. T cells, B-cell-depleted T cells, or PBMCs supplied cDNA or gDNA.

Original analysis: From reference gene primer amplification, estimates of nucleated cell counts were derived. The assay was immunoSEQ multiplex PCR, and TCRdb's table has in-frame clones only and misses some. V and J calls and clone size are given by that table; D and trimming were obtained from the DNA. The sample lists more than 150,000 clones; approximately 88% were seen once. The trim removed 3 bases at V and 5 bases at J, leaving 7 bases unmatched. Per the germline V gene, CDR1 is MNHEY and CDR2 is SMNVEV (reference sequence). This CDR3 region has 15 residues. Sequenced material: peripheral blood. The clonotype was recovered from a man in his late teens or twenties with active or convalescent COVID-19. The chain links TRBV27 to TRBJ2-1, with TRBD2 identical over 7 bases. DNA for the CDR3: TGTGCCAGCAGTTTGAGGACTAGTTATGACAATGAGCAGTTCTTC. Its translation: CASSLRTSYDNEQFF.